A single sample gave rise to the 2 T cell receptor beta chains below, sequenced in a study of vaccination and CD4 T cells after COVID-19 (dated by TCRdb to the early 2020s). The meaning of the sample's treatment or condition label: approximately 10-day PBMC culture with coronavirus spike peptide pools or control peptides (ViraFEST assay). Receptors were amplified or captured by PCR. For sequencing, an Illumina iSeq 100 was employed. At the Johns Hopkins FTIC core, DNA from the cultured CD4+ T cells underwent TCR sequencing with the Oncomine TCR Beta short-read assay. TCRdb trimmed public reads at Q25 via fastp, called clones via MiXCR and kept in-frame beta chains. Identical CDR3 proteins give one entry, which carries the most common genes and DNA. The sample profile shows 11,000 to 15,000 distinct CDR3 sequences; 25% to 30% of them were found once. Jointly, the top ten make up more than 7.5% of the sample.

No antigen has been identified for these receptors. Sequenced sample: CD4+ T cells from blood, cultured in vitro. All receptors come from a human donor who had recovered from COVID-19.

This chain connects TRBV6-5 to TRBJ2-5, with D tentatively TRBD1 (6 bases). The CDR3 is 13 residues long. V was cut by 3 bases and J by 3 bases, with 8 bases left in between. CDR1 MNHEY and CDR2 SVGAGI come from the germline V gene. The CDR3 DNA reads TGTGCCAGCAGTTATCCAGGGGAAGAGACCCAGTACTTC. The encoded protein is CASSYPGEETQYF.

This clonotype came up a few times. The CDR3 sequence is CASSALQSSYNEQFF. For the CDR3, the DNA is TGTGCCAGCAGCGCCCTTCAAAGCTCCTACAATGAGCAGTTCTTC. The chain has TRBV11-3 and TRBJ2-1; D gene uncertain. CDR1 and CDR2 from the germline V gene are SGHNT and YENEEA. The V end was cut by 5 bases, the J end by 0 bases, with 11 bases between. The CDR3 spans 15 residues.